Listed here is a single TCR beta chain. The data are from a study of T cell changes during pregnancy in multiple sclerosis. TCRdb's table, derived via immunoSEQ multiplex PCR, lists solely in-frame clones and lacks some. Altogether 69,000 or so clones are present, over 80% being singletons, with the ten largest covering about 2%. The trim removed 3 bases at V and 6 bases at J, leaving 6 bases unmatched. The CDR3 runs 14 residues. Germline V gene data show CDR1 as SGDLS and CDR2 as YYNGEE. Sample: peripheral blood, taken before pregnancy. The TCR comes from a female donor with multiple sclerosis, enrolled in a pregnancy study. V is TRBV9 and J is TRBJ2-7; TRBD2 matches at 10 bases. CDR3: CASSALAGGGEQYF. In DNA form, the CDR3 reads TGTGCCAGCAGCGCCTTAGCGGGAGGAGGCGAGCAGTACTTC.